The present entry profiles one T cell receptor (beta chain) with its context. Its matching antigen is unknown. Regarding the study as a whole: Greatest tumor Treg TCR overlap was with tumor naive CD4+ cells. The TCR gene usage of tumor memory CD4+ T cells clustered together with blood and lymph node memory CD4+ cells and with lymph node naive CD4+ cells.

V shed 1 base and J shed 5 bases, with 12 bases lying between them. Germline CDR1 and CDR2: SGHKS and YYEKEE (reference sequence). The CDR3 is 14 amino acids. Semi-nested PCR with Nested Universal Primer A followed constant-region reverse priming of full-length variable regions. TCRdb ran MiXCR on the 5' RACE reads and lists one entry per CDR3 protein. The sample contains about 11,000 distinct CDR3 sequences, 45% to 50% of which appear only once. The source material was tumor-infiltrating naive CD4+ T cells sorted from the breast tumor. The sample's subset: naive CD4+ T cells, CD4+CD45RA+CD25-. The chain links TRBV5-5 to TRBJ2-5, with D perhaps TRBD2 (6 bases). The receptor was isolated from a female donor with breast cancer. CDR3 in amino acids: CASSLSGFEETQYF. CDR3 bases: TGTGCCAGCAGCTTGAGCGGGTTTGAGGAGACCCAGTACTTC.